The 23 T cell receptor beta chains below come from one sample, sequenced in a study of beta chain features in type 1 diabetes. The study reverse transcribed the entire isolated RNA, so it sequenced expressed TCRB transcripts. Some clones are missing from TCRdb's copy, which holds only in-frame ones; the method was immunoSEQ multiplex PCR. The data contain 970,000 or so clones, 17% of them singletons. Source material: naive CD4+ T cells from blood. These receptors all stem from a woman between 18 and 29 years old in good health.

This clone has just a few counts. The rearrangement uses TRBV7-9 and TRBJ2-6; TRBD1 or TRBD2 may be the D gene (5 bases each). The CDR3 consists of 15 residues. In germline, CDR1 is SEHNR, CDR2 FQNEAQ (reference sequence). V was cut by 3 bases and J by 0 bases, with 6 bases left in between. The CDR3 DNA is TGTGCCAGCAGCTTGGGGACCTCTGGGGCCAACGTCCTGACTTTC. Protein: CASSLGTSGANVLTF.

V usage is TRBV15 and J usage is TRBJ1-2; D gene unclear. The CDR3 is made up of 15 amino acids. Trimming removed 0 bases from V and 8 bases from J, with 16 bases in between. Looked up from germline, CDR1 is LNHNV and CDR2 is YYDKDF (reference sequence). The CDR3 coding sequence is TGTGCCACCAGCAGAGATTATCATGGTGGAGAGGGCTACACCTTC. The encoded protein is CATSRDYHGGEGYTF.

V usage is TRBV4-2 and J usage is TRBJ2-3, with D perhaps given as TRBD1 or TRBD2 (5 bases each). Trimming removed 4 bases from V and 2 bases from J, with 10 bases in between. Germline V gives CDR1 LGHNA, CDR2 YNFKEQ. The CDR3 sequence is 14 residues long. The CDR3 bases are TGTGCCAGCAGCCGGGGCGACTACACAGATACGCAGTATTTT. Residues: CASSRGDYTDTQYF.

Only a few counts were recorded for this clone. The chain recombines TRBV6-1 with TRBJ1-4; 8 bases map to TRBD1. Unmatched junction bases numbered 1, after V lost 5 bases and J lost 8 bases. Germline CDR1 reads MNHNS; CDR2 reads SASEGT. CDR3 length: 12 amino acids. The CDR3 DNA reads TGTGCCAGCAGTTGGGACAGGGAAAAACTGTTTTTT. Translated: CASSWDREKLFF.

This clone was picked up a small number of times. This rearrangement joins TRBV7-2 to TRBJ2-5; 10 nucleotides align to TRBD2. The CDR3 totals 15 residues. Trimming at V came to 5 bases and at J to 5 bases, leaving 8 bases not matched to a gene. Germline V gene lookup returns CDR1 SGHTA and CDR2 FQGNSA. The CDR3 protein is CASSPLAGGRETQYF. The CDR3 bases are TGTGCCAGCAGCCCCTTAGCGGGAGGACGGGAGACCCAGTACTTC.

This clone has only a few counts. The chain recombines TRBV2 with TRBJ2-3; D might be TRBD1 (6 bases). The length of the CDR3 is 13 residues. Germline V gene data show CDR1 as SNHLY and CDR2 as FYNNEI. V was trimmed by 6 bases and J by 2 bases, leaving 9 bases between them. CDR3 residues: CASRRDITDTQYF. The CDR3 DNA is TGTGCCAGCAGGAGGGACATCACAGATACGCAGTATTTT. The complete variable domain, with remaining parts taken from reference TRBV2 and TRBJ2-3, reads EPEVTQTPSHQVTQMGQEVILRCVPISNHLYFYWYRQILGQKVEFLVSFYNNEISEKSEIFDDQFSVERPDGSNFTLKIRSTKLEDSAMYFCASRRDITDTQYFGPGTRLTVL.

This clone appeared a few times. Other DNA sequences of this sample code for an identical CDR3. This chain uses TRBV7-9 with TRBJ2-1; D may be TRBD2 (5 bases). Between the trimmed V and J ends, which lost 3 bases and 5 bases, there was a span of 5 bases. This CDR3 region has 12 residues. Looked up from germline, CDR1 is SEHNR and CDR2 is FQNEAQ (reference sequence). CDR3 coding DNA: TGTGCCAGCAGCTTGAGGGACAATGAGCAGTTCTTC. It specifies CASSLRDNEQFF.

This clone appeared a few times. CDR3 region: CAISESTGRLGSGNTIYF. The CDR3 DNA follows: TGTGCCATCAGTGAGTCGACAGGGAGGTTGGGCTCTGGAAACACCATATATTTT. The V gene is TRBV10-3, the J gene TRBJ1-3; 7 nucleotides agree with TRBD1. J was trimmed by 0 bases and V by 0 bases; bases with no gene match: 8. CDR3 length: 18 amino acids. CDR1 is ENHRY, CDR2 SYGVKD, per germline.

This chain uses TRBV27 with TRBJ2-1; 10 bases map to TRBD2. Looked up from germline, CDR1 is MNHEY and CDR2 is SMNVEV (reference sequence). The J segment lost 13 bases and the V segment lost 2 bases, leaving 11 bases of the junction unmatched. This CDR3 has 15 residues. For the CDR3, the DNA is TGTGCCAGCAGTTTAAGGGCTAGCGGGAGCCCGGATCAGTTCTTC. Translation: CASSLRASGSPDQFF.

This clone turned up a few times. The chain joins TRBV5-1 to TRBJ2-7, with 7 bases that match TRBD2. After removal of 0 bases from V and 2 bases from J, the junction contained 11 bases not matched to a gene. CDR3 size: 17 residues. Germline CDR1 SGHRS, CDR2 YFSETQ. CDR3 in amino acids: CASSLGPGSGVPYEQYF. In DNA, the CDR3 is TGCGCCAGCAGCTTGGGGCCAGGGAGCGGGGTTCCCTACGAGCAGTACTTC.

The chain carries TRBV10-3 and TRBJ2-3; 8 bases are a match to TRBD2. With V trimmed by 5 bases and J by 2 bases, 6 bases remained unmatched. The CDR3 runs 15 residues. Looked up from germline, CDR1 is ENHRY and CDR2 is SYGVKD. The DNA of the CDR3 is TGTGCCATCAGTCCTAGCGGGCGCGACACAGATACGCAGTATTTT. As protein: CAISPSGRDTDTQYF.

The chain is built from TRBV29-1 and TRBJ2-3; 12 bases are shared with TRBD2. Per germline, CDR1 SQVTM and CDR2 ANQGSEA. This CDR3 has 14 residues. V trimming: 4 bases; J trimming: 6 bases; junction bases outside the gene matches: 5. Written as DNA, the CDR3 is TGCAGCGTTGTGACTAGCGGGAGCAGGGATACGCAGTATTTT. It specifies CSVVTSGSRDTQYF.

This clone was seen a handful of times. The chain employs TRBV19 and TRBJ2-1; TRBD2 matches 8 bases. Trimming at V came to 9 bases and at J to 8 bases, leaving 9 bases not matched to a gene. Germline V gene sequence: CDR1 LNHDA, CDR2 SQIVND (reference sequence). The CDR3 runs to 13 residues. This CDR3 is CASGQREFDEQFF. In DNA, the CDR3 is TGTGCCAGCGGCCAGCGGGAGTTCGATGAGCAGTTCTTC.

The chain uses TRBV5-1 and TRBJ2-1, with 14 bases that match TRBD2. Germline loops: CDR1 SGHRS, CDR2 YFSETQ. The CDR3 totals 16 residues. The V and J ends lost 4 bases and 8 bases, in that order; junction bases with no gene match: 8. For the CDR3, the DNA is TGCGCCAGCAGCGGACGACTAGCGGGAGGGACTGATGAGCAGTTCTTC. Its translation: CASSGRLAGGTDEQFF.

This clone was recorded a few times. V usage is TRBV15 and J usage is TRBJ2-7, with a weak D call TRBD2 (5 bases). Germline values: CDR1 LNHNV, CDR2 YYDKDF (reference sequence). Trimming took 6 bases from V and 2 from J, leaving 14 bases between them. CDR3 length: 14 residues. The CDR3, as DNA: TGTGCCACCAGTCCCCGGGCTAGCCCCTACGAGCAGTACTTC. Translating gives CATSPRASPYEQYF.

The rearrangement joins TRBV28 to TRBJ2-5, with TRBD2 matching 12 bases. J lost 5 bases, V lost 4 bases, and 5 bases had no gene match. The CDR3 extends over 15 amino acids. In germline, CDR1 is MDHEN, CDR2 SYDVKM. CDR3 DNA sequence: TGTGCCAGCAGTTCACTAGCGGGAGGAGGGGAGACCCAGTACTTC. It specifies CASSSLAGGGETQYF. Supplemented by reference TRBV28 and TRBJ2-5, the full variable domain reads DVKVTQSSRYLVKRTGEKVFLECVQDMDHENMFWYRQDPGLGLRLIYFSYDVKMKEKGDIPEGYSVSREKKERFSLILESASTNQTSMYLCASSSLAGGGETQYFGPGTRLLVL.

This chain joins TRBV29-1 and TRBJ2-1; no clear D gene. CDR3 length: 15 amino acids. Germline CDR1 SQVTM, CDR2 ANQGSEA. Trimming stripped 4 bases from V and 3 bases from J, with 16 bases between. CDR3 in DNA: TGCAGCGTTGTCCAGTGGCGGACCAGCTACAATGAGCAGTTCTTC. It is translated as CSVVQWRTSYNEQFF.

There are many counts of this clone. The chain has TRBV14 and TRBJ1-1, with 7 nucleotides matching TRBD1. J was trimmed by 3 bases and V by 6 bases; bases with no gene match: 7. The CDR3 spans 14 residues. Germline lookup yields CDR1 SGHDN and CDR2 FVKESK. CDR3 DNA sequence: TGTGCCAGCAGTCTACTGACAGGGTACACTGAAGCTTTCTTT. It specifies CASSLLTGYTEAFF. Supplemented by reference TRBV14 and TRBJ1-1, the full variable domain reads EAGVTQFPSHSVIEKGQTVTLRCDPISGHDNLYWYRRVMGKEIKFLLHFVKESKQDESGMPNNRFLAERTGGTYSTLKVQPAELEDSGVYFCASSLLTGYTEAFFGQGTRLTVV.

The CDR3: CASSQERSATNTDTQYF. The CDR3 DNA follows: TGCGCCAGCAGCCAAGAAAGGTCTGCAACCAACACAGATACGCAGTATTTT. This chain connects TRBV4-3 to TRBJ2-3; D is ambiguous. CDR1 and CDR2 (germline): LGHNA, YSLEER. V lost 0 bases, J lost 2 bases, and 15 bases lay in between. The CDR3 is made up of 17 amino acids.

The J gene is TRBJ2-3, the V gene TRBV29-1; D is possibly TRBD2 (6 bases). There are 14 residues in the CDR3. Trimming removed 6 bases from V and 0 bases from J, with 13 bases in between. The germline CDR1 and CDR2 sequences are SQVTM and ANQGSEA. Here the CDR3 DNA reads TGCAGCGTCGCCCTAGCGCCCAGCACAGATACGCAGTATTTT. Translated: CSVALAPSTDTQYF.

The CDR3, as DNA: TGTGCCAGTAGTATAGAACGGGCTAGCGGGGACCGAGTTGATGAGCAGTTCTTC. This sequence encodes CASSIERASGDRVDEQFF. V and J are TRBV19 and TRBJ2-1; TRBD2 matches at 9 bases. With 0 bases clipped from V and 8 bases from J, the junction kept 14 bases outside the gene matches. Germline CDR1 is LNHDA and CDR2 is SQIVND (reference sequence). This CDR3 has 18 amino acids.

Points on this clone: The germline gene is not matched at one end of the junction; a read error may be the cause. This chain links TRBV28 with TRBJ1-1; D possibly corresponds to TRBD1 (5 bases). Germline assignment: CDR1 MDHEN and CDR2 SYDVKM. This CDR3 spans 16 amino acids. CDR3 in DNA: TGTGCCAGCAGTTTATTGGAGGGGAGGCTGAAAACTGAAGCTTTCTTT. It is translated as CASSLLEGRLKTEAFF.

This clone occurred a few times. The chain combines TRBV7-2 with TRBJ2-1; perhaps TRBD2 as D (6 bases). Trimming removed 3 bases from V and 4 bases from J, with 16 bases in between. Germline CDR1 and CDR2: SGHTA and FQGNSA. The CDR3 has 16 residues. CDR3: CASSFFGGAGYNEQFF. The DNA for the CDR3 is TGTGCCAGCAGCTTCTTCGGGGGTGCGGGTTACAATGAGCAGTTCTTC.